This T cell receptor beta chain was captured in a study of long-term antiretroviral therapy in people with HIV. At the survey level, the v3.0 immunoSEQ assay was run. Per sample, sequencing targeted roughly 40,000-55,000 T-cell genomes. TCRdb's table, derived via immunoSEQ multiplex PCR, lists solely in-frame clones and lacks some. The sample yields roughly 18,000 clones, around 76% seen once. V gave up 1 base and J gave up 3 bases; unmatched junction bases: 4. Germline V CDR1 and CDR2: SEHNR, FQNEAQ (reference sequence). The CDR3 is made up of 15 amino acids. This specimen was unsorted PBMCs, taken 2.2 years after starting antiretroviral therapy. The origin of this receptor is a man aged 50 to 59 with HIV. J is TRBJ2-7 and V is TRBV7-9; 9 bases map to TRBD2. The CDR3 DNA is TGTGCCAGCAGCTTAGTTAGCGGGGGCCACTACGAGCAGTACTTC. Translated: CASSLVSGGHYEQYF.